The T cell receptor (beta chain) described here comes from a study of control samples from healthy donors and cancer patients. Assay used: immunoSEQ multiplex PCR; TCRdb lists only in-frame clones, some missing. There are approximately 46,000 clones in the sample; 80% to 90% occur only once, and approximately 10% lies in the top ten. The CDR3 is 13 residues long. V was cut by 1 base and J by 7 bases, with 8 bases left in between. Per the germline V gene, CDR1 is SGHTA and CDR2 is FQGNSA. What was sequenced was PBMCs. The origin of this receptor is a woman between 55 and 75 years old with lung cancer. V gene TRBV7-2 combines with J gene TRBJ2-1; D could derive from TRBD1 or TRBD2 (5 bases each). Here the CDR3 reads CASSLGGANEQFF. The CDR3 nucleotides read TGTGCCAGCAGCTTAGGAGGGGCGAATGAGCAGTTCTTC.